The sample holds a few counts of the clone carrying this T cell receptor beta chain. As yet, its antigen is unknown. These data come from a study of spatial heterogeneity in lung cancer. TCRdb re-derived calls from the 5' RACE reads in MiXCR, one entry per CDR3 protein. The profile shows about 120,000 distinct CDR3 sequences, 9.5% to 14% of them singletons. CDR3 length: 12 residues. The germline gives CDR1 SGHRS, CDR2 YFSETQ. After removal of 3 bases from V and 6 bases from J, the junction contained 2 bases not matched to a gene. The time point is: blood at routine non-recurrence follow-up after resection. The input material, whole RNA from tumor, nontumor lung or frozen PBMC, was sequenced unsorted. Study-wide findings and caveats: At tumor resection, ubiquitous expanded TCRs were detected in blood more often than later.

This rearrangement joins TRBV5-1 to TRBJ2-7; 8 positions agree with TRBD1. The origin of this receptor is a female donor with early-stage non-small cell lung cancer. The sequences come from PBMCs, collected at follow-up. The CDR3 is CASSSTGGEQYF. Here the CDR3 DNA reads TGCGCCAGCAGCTCTACAGGGGGCGAGCAGTACTTC.